A selection of T cell receptor beta chains follows, all from one sample in a study of yellow fever vaccine responses in identical twins. TCRdb fed the RT-PCR reads into MiXCR, producing one record per CDR3 protein. Of 20,000 to 25,000 distinct CDR3 sequences listed, around 77% are singletons. The input for sequencing was T cells from blood (PBMCs), unsorted or a sorted subset (not recorded which), taken before or after yellow fever vaccination (not recorded which). The receptors were gathered from a woman between 18 and 29 years old who received the yellow fever vaccine. CDR3s include the opening cysteine and the closing phenylalanine or tryptophan. Each record gives: J gene, clone size, D gene, V gene, CDR3 protein, CDR3 DNA. D genes are given only for firm matches. Only part of the rows carry a size: once, few, many, or a class if the clone is expanded.

>TRBJ2-5|.|.|TRBV19
CASSTQPGGAETQYF
TGTGCCAGTAGTACCCAACCTGGGGGGGCTGAGACCCAGTACTTC
>TRBJ2-7|.|TRBD2|TRBV11-1
CASSLLAGLYEQYF
TGTGCCAGCAGCTTACTAGCGGGATTGTACGAGCAGTACTTC
>TRBJ2-1|.|.|TRBV12-5
CASGITGLLYNEQFF
TGTGCTAGTGGTATAACGGGACTCCTCTACAATGAGCAGTTCTTC
>TRBJ2-7|.|TRBD2|TRBV2
CASGSLVAGGPYEQYF
TGTGCCAGCGGAAGCTTAGTCGCGGGAGGGCCGTACGAGCAGTACTTC
>TRBJ2-3|.|.|TRBV21-1
CASSKRSLNLTSGRETDTQYF
TGTGCCAGCAGCAAAAGGTCCTTAAATCTGACTAGCGGGAGAGAGACAGATACGCAGTATTTT
>TRBJ2-1|.|TRBD1|TRBV19
CVSTVFGTGGEQFF
TGTGTCAGTACCGTCTTCGGGACAGGGGGTGAGCAGTTCTTC
>TRBJ1-1|medium-sized|.|TRBV2
CASSEAGRSTEAFF
TGTGCCAGCAGTGAAGCGGGGCGTAGCACTGAAGCTTTCTTT
>TRBJ1-2|.|.|TRBV29-1
CSVPNIYGYTF
TGCAGCGTTCCTAACATCTATGGCTACACCTTC
>TRBJ1-1|.|.|TRBV4-1
CASSQATALEAFF
TGCGCCAGCAGCCAAGCCACTGCCCTTGAAGCTTTCTTT
>TRBJ1-6|.|.|TRBV12-3/TRBV12-4
CASSFQGTANLPLHF
TGTGCCAGCAGTTTTCAGGGAACAGCTAACCTACCCCTCCACTTT
>TRBJ2-3|.|.|TRBV15
CATSRDDYTDTQYF
TGTGCCACCAGCAGAGATGACTACACAGATACGCAGTATTTT
>TRBJ2-5|few|.|TRBV18
CASSPPGETQYF
TGTGCCAGCTCACCACCAGGGGAGACCCAGTACTTC
>TRBJ1-2|few|TRBD1|TRBV12-3/TRBV12-4
CASRLLQGNYGYTF
TGTGCCAGCAGATTATTACAGGGGAACTATGGCTACACCTTC
>TRBJ2-1|.|TRBD2|TRBV12-3/TRBV12-4
CASSSRELAGARQFF
TGTGCCAGCAGTTCGCGGGAGCTAGCGGGAGCCAGGCAGTTCTTC